This is a list of T cell receptor beta chains from one sample in a study of blood T cell repertoires in COVID-19. Measured with immunoSEQ multiplex PCR; TCRdb has only the in-frame clones, and not every one. The table lists about 330,000 clones, around 86% of them singletons. Sequencing input: peripheral blood. The receptors derive from a woman aged 45-65 years with acute or convalescent COVID-19. The CDR3 runs from the conserved cysteine through the conserved F or W. A D gene is named only where the DNA matches it firmly. Clone size is not always given. Where it is, it says once, few, many or a class for expanded clones.

J gene	D gene	clone size	V gene	CDR3 DNA	CDR3 protein
TRBJ1-2	TRBD1	-	TRBV30	TGTGCCTGGCGACAGGGGGTTGGGTTTGGGTATGGCTACACCTTC	CAWRQGVGFGYGYTF
TRBJ1-5	-	-	TRBV6-5	TGTGCCAGCAGAACAGGCCGCAATCAGCCCCAGCATTTT	CASRTGRNQPQHF
TRBJ1-1	-	few	TRBV5-5	TGTGCCAGCAGCCCTGGCGGGGGGGGTCACACTGAAGCTTTCTTT	CASSPGGGGHTEAFF
TRBJ1-5	TRBD1	once	TRBV19	TGTGCCAGTAGTATAAAGACAGGGCCGAGCAATCAGCCCCAGCATTTT	CASSIKTGPSNQPQHF
TRBJ2-7	-	-	TRBV30	TGTGCCTGGAGTGTCTTCGGGTACGAGCAGTACTTC	CAWSVFGYEQYF
TRBJ2-3	TRBD1	-	TRBV5-1	TGCGCCAGCAGAGACAGGGGGCGGTCGGGGTCGGTCACAGATACGCAGTATTTT	CASRDRGRSGSVTDTQYF
TRBJ1-1	TRBD1	-	TRBV6-6	TGTGCCAGCAGTTTTTCAGGGGGCTACACTGAAGCTTTCTTT	CASSFSGGYTEAFF
TRBJ1-6	-	-	TRBV7-2	TGTGCCAGCAGCCGCACGGGATTTAATAATTCACCCCTCCACTTT	CASSRTGFNNSPLHF
TRBJ1-1	TRBD1	-	TRBV10-3	TGTGCCATCAAAGACGGACAGGGACGGGCTGAAGCTTTCTTT	CAIKDGQGRAEAFF
TRBJ1-5	-	-	TRBV12-3/TRBV12-4	TGTGCCAGCAGTTTAGAACAGGGTCAGCCCCAGCATTTT	CASSLEQGQPQHF
TRBJ1-4	-	-	TRBV4-3	TGCGCCAGCAGCCAAGAGCCGGGAGTTGTTGAAAAACTGTTTTTT	CASSQEPGVVEKLFF
TRBJ1-1	TRBD1	once	TRBV29-1	TGCAGCGTTGAACAGGGGGCTGCTGAAGCTTTCTTT	CSVEQGAAEAFF
TRBJ2-7	TRBD1	-	TRBV4-1	TGCGCCAGCAGCCGAACCGGGACAGGGCTTTCCTACGAGCAGTACTTC	CASSRTGTGLSYEQYF
TRBJ2-7	TRBD1	-	TRBV6-1	TGTGCCAGCACAGAATGGGGGACAGGGGAGGGCGAGCAGTACTTC	CASTEWGTGEGEQYF
TRBJ2-7	-	-	TRBV5-1	TGCGCCAGCAGCTTGGGCGGTACCTACGAGCAGTACTTC	CASSLGGTYEQYF
TRBJ1-2	TRBD1	-	TRBV27	TGTGCCAGCAGTTGGGGACAGGGGTTCTCTGGCTACACCTTC	CASSWGQGFSGYTF
TRBJ1-5	-	once	TRBV12-2	TGTGCAAGTCGCTTAGCACGGTTCGGGGATCAGCCCCAGCATTTT	CASRLARFGDQPQHF
TRBJ2-1	TRBD1	-	TRBV20-1	TGCAGTGCTAGTTGGACAGGTTACAATGAGCAGTTCTTC	CSASWTGYNEQFF
TRBJ2-7	-	few	TRBV7-9	TGTGCCAGCAGCTTTTCTCCCTCCTCCTACGAGCAGTACTTC	CASSFSPSSYEQYF
TRBJ1-4	-	few	TRBV23-1	TGCGCCAGCAGTCAATCGGCATCCATCCATAAGTGCGCAAAGGGAGAACGCAGGAGAAAACTGTTTTTT	CASSQSASIHKCAKGERRRKLFF
TRBJ1-4	-	-	TRBV30	TGTGCCTGGAGTGTACCCCAGGCGCGAAAACTGTTTTTT	CAWSVPQARKLFF
TRBJ1-4	-	-	TRBV6-5	TGTGCCAGCCGGCGACAGCCTAATGAAAAACTGTTTTTT	CASRRQPNEKLFF
TRBJ1-3	-	-	TRBV3-1/TRBV3-2	TGTGCCAGCAGCCAAGCGAGGGGAAACACCATATATTTT	CASSQARGNTIYF
TRBJ1-6	TRBD1	-	TRBV5-4	TGTGCCAGCACCAATGGGGGGACAGGGGCGAGCTCCTATAATTCACCCCTCCACTTT	CASTNGGTGASSYNSPLHF
TRBJ1-5	-	-	TRBV5-4	TGTGCCAGCAGCTTGCCGAATCAGCCCCAGCATTTT	CASSLPNQPQHF
TRBJ2-7	TRBD1	few	TRBV2	TGTGCCAGCAGAGACAGGGGTAAATACGAGCAGTACTTC	CASRDRGKYEQYF
TRBJ2-4	TRBD1	-	TRBV5-1	TGCGCCAGCAGCTTACAGGACAGGGTTAAAAACATTCAGTACTTC	CASSLQDRVKNIQYF
TRBJ1-2	TRBD1	-	TRBV27	TGTGCCAGCAGACCCGACAGGGGAAGCGGCTATGGCTACACCTTC	CASRPDRGSGYGYTF
TRBJ1-5	-	-	TRBV30	TGTGCCTGGAGTGTTCCGGACAGCCGAAATCAGCCCCAGCATTTT	CAWSVPDSRNQPQHF
TRBJ2-1	-	once	TRBV11-2	TGTGCCAGCAGCTTCCGGGAGAGAGGAGTCTATGAGCAGTTCTTC	CASSFRERGVYEQFF
TRBJ1-2	TRBD1	-	TRBV27	TGTGCCAGCAGTACAGACAGGGGGGCGGGTGGCTACACCTTC	CASSTDRGAGGYTF
TRBJ2-5	TRBD2	-	TRBV30	TGTGCCTGGAAGCTTCGACTAGCGGGGATACAAGAGACCCAGTACTTC	CAWKLRLAGIQETQYF
TRBJ2-5	-	-	TRBV7-2	TGTGCCAGCAGCCCAAGGGGGCAAGAGACCCAGTACTTC	CASSPRGQETQYF
TRBJ1-2	-	-	TRBV28	TGTGCCAGCAGTTTTCGGGTCAGCGGCTACACCTTC	CASSFRVSGYTF
TRBJ1-4	-	-	TRBV28	TGTGCCAGCAGTTCTCCAGGGGCCCGGGGTCATACTAATGAAAAACTGTTTTTT	CASSSPGARGHTNEKLFF
TRBJ1-5	TRBD1	-	TRBV30	TGTGCCTGGAGTGGACAGACAGGGAGCGGTCAGCCCCAGCATTTT	CAWSGQTGSGQPQHF
TRBJ1-1	TRBD1	-	TRBV24-1	TGTGCCACCAGTGATCCTGCTACAGGGGGAACTGAAGCTTTCTTT	CATSDPATGGTEAFF
TRBJ2-7	TRBD1	-	TRBV5-4	TGTGCCAGCAGCACCCCGACAGGGTCTAATCACGAGCAGTACTTC	CASSTPTGSNHEQYF
TRBJ2-5	-	-	TRBV7-2	TGTGCCAGCGAACACAATTTCCAAGAGACCCAGTACTTC	CASEHNFQETQYF
TRBJ2-1	TRBD2	-	TRBV7-7	TGTGCTAGCAGCTTAGGGACTAGCGGTTACAATGAGCAGTTCTTC	CASSLGTSGYNEQFF
TRBJ1-2	TRBD1	-	TRBV5-1	TGCGCCAGCAGCGAACAGGGGACCTATACCTATGGCTACACCTTC	CASSEQGTYTYGYTF
TRBJ1-2	-	-	TRBV9	TGTGCCAGCACCCCCGGACAGCGAGATGGCTACACCTTC	CASTPGQRDGYTF
TRBJ2-1	-	-	TRBV18	TGTGCCAGCTCAAGGCAGGGAACCCCATACAATGAGCAGTTCTTC	CASSRQGTPYNEQFF
TRBJ2-2	-	-	TRBV11-2	TGTGCCAGCAGCTTGCCCCAGGGCACCGGGGAGCTGTTTTTT	CASSLPQGTGELFF
TRBJ2-1	TRBD1	once	TRBV10-2	TGCGCCAGCAGTGAGTCCCCTATGGGACAGGAGTTCTTC	CASSESPMGQEFF
TRBJ1-6	TRBD1	-	TRBV28	TGTGCCAGCAGCCCCTCGACAGGGGCCCATGGTTCACCCCTCCACTTT	CASSPSTGAHGSPLHF
TRBJ2-1	TRBD2	few	TRBV2	TGTGCCGGTAATCCCGGGACTAGCGGCTCCTACAATGAGCAGTTCTTC	CAGNPGTSGSYNEQFF
TRBJ2-1	TRBD2	few	TRBV9	TGTGCCAGCAGCGTAGCTACGGGGCTAGCGGGAGACAATGAGCAGTTCTTC	CASSVATGLAGDNEQFF
TRBJ2-2	-	-	TRBV5-1	TGCGCCAGCAGAGGACACACCACCGGGGAGCTGTTTTTT	CASRGHTTGELFF
TRBJ2-7	TRBD1	-	TRBV5-1	TGCGCCAGCAGACGGGACAGTTCCCTCTACGAGCAGTACTTC	CASRRDSSLYEQYF